Shown below are 10 T cell receptor beta chains from a single sample sequenced in a study of shared clonotypes between healthy human individuals. Repertoires were generated with immunoSEQ multiplex PCR, while TCRdb's copy carries only in-frame clones and drops some. This table holds around 330,000 clones, roughly 70% found once. Sequenced sample: memory CD4+ T cells sorted from blood. Specified subset: CD45RA-negative fraction. All receptors come from a man aged 25 to 40 in good health.

In its sample, this clone was seen many times. V usage is TRBV6-1 and J usage is TRBJ2-7; either TRBD1 or TRBD2 may fit D (5 bases each). Germline CDR1 reads MNHNS; CDR2 reads SASEGT. The CDR3 covers 12 residues. Trimming pared 3 bases from V and 6 bases from J, leaving 9 bases between. CDR3 DNA: TGTGCCAGCAGTGATCCCGGGACCGAGCAGTACTTC. The encoded protein is CASSDPGTEQYF.

The rearrangement joins TRBV4-3 to TRBJ2-1; D possibly corresponds to TRBD1 (6 bases). The CDR3 sequence is 13 residues long. Germline V gene lookup returns CDR1 LGHNA and CDR2 YSLEER. V shed 3 bases and J shed 6 bases, with 9 bases lying between them. The CDR3, as DNA: TGCGCCAGCAGCCATCTGGACAGCAATGAGCAGTTCTTC. It specifies CASSHLDSNEQFF.

This clone occurred a few times. V gene TRBV28 combines with J gene TRBJ2-7, with TRBD1 matching 8 bases. This CDR3 comprises 15 residues. Per germline, CDR1 MDHEN and CDR2 SYDVKM. Germline trimming cut 6 bases from V and 3 bases from J; bases unmatched to any gene: 10. DNA of the CDR3: TGTGCCAGCAGCGAAACAGGGGGAAAACGCTACGAGCAGTACTTC. Translated: CASSETGGKRYEQYF.

The rearrangement uses TRBV5-6 and TRBJ1-2; D gene ambiguous. The V end was cut by 3 bases, the J end by 7 bases, with 10 bases between. Per germline, CDR1 SGHDT and CDR2 YYEEEE. The CDR3 contains 12 residues. The CDR3 DNA is TGTGCCAGCAGCTGGAGCGGGCGTGGCTACACCTTC. Amino acid sequence: CASSWSGRGYTF.

The chain employs TRBV5-1 and TRBJ1-2; 7 bases are shared with TRBD1. This CDR3 contains 14 residues. CDR1 and CDR2 from the germline V gene are SGHRS and YFSETQ. J was trimmed by 8 bases and V by 2 bases; bases with no gene match: 9. Here the CDR3 reads CASSLTGQGEGYTF. Here the CDR3 DNA reads TGCGCCAGCAGCTTAACTGGGCAGGGGGAAGGCTACACCTTC.

This sequence joins TRBV19 and TRBJ2-2; TRBD2 is a possible D gene (6 bases). V dropped 4 bases and J dropped 6 bases, with 27 bases sitting between them. Looked up from germline, CDR1 is LNHDA and CDR2 is SQIVND (reference sequence). CDR3 length: 19 amino acids. The CDR3 DNA follows: TGTGCCAGTAGTAGTTCACCTGTAGTAAGTGGGAGGTCCGCCGGGGAGCTGTTTTTT. Protein product: CASSSSPVVSGRSAGELFF.

The V and J genes are TRBV5-1 and TRBJ1-1; TRBD1 is a possible D gene (5 bases). The CDR3 runs to 13 residues. V lost 7 bases and J lost 4, with 14 bases in between. The germline gives CDR1 SGHRS, CDR2 YFSETQ. The CDR3: CASHEQEGTEAFF. CDR3 in DNA: TGCGCCAGCCACGAACAGGAGGGCACTGAAGCTTTCTTT.

This rearrangement joins TRBV7-9 to TRBJ2-1; D uncertain. Germline CDR1 and CDR2: SEHNR and FQNEAQ (reference sequence). The V end was cut by 0 bases, the J end by 3 bases, with 6 bases between. The CDR3 length is 14 residues. CDR3 in DNA: TGTGCCAGCAGCTTAGCACCCGGCTACAATGAGCAGTTCTTC. Amino acid sequence: CASSLAPGYNEQFF.

The chain is built from TRBV9 and TRBJ2-5; no firm D call. Germline loops: CDR1 SGDLS, CDR2 YYNGEE. Trimming left V 0 bases short and J 5 bases short, with 11 bases between. The CDR3 extends over 14 amino acids. The CDR3 region has the DNA TGTGCCAGCAGCGTAGGAAGTAGCCTGGAGACCCAGTACTTC. Residues: CASSVGSSLETQYF.

This chain connects TRBV7-2 to TRBJ1-1; D gene unclear. Germline values: CDR1 SGHTA, CDR2 FQGNSA. CDR3 length: 17 amino acids. The V and J ends lost 5 bases and 0 bases respectively, with 19 bases between them. The CDR3 protein is CASSPSGRGRMNTEAFF. The DNA for the CDR3 is TGTGCCAGCAGCCCATCCGGGAGAGGGCGCATGAACACTGAAGCTTTCTTT.